The source of this T cell receptor beta chain is a study of OX40 agonist ivuxolimab in advanced cancers. Study at large: Patients enrolled in dose escalation were diagnosed with hepatocellular carcinoma, melanoma, renal cell or head and neck cancer. Among those treated, three patients had partial responses, one with hepatocellular carcinoma and two with cutaneous melanoma.

The CDR3 consists of 15 residues. Trimming shortened V by 2 bases and J by 6 bases, and 16 bases separated the two germline ends. The germline gives CDR1 SGDLS, CDR2 YYNGEE. Method: immunoSEQ multiplex PCR; TCRdb's copy keeps in-frame clones and lacks some. The sample consists of some 97,000 clones, 90% of them appearing once. V gene TRBV9 combines with J gene TRBJ2-3; D remains ambiguous. The origin of this receptor is an adult with an advanced solid tumor such as melanoma, head and neck, liver or kidney cancer. This specimen consisted of CD4+ or CD8+ T cells sorted from blood, obtained in a trial of the OX40 agonist ivuxolimab. CDR3 sequence: CASSVPPDRWDTQYF. CDR3 DNA sequence: TGTGCCAGCAGCGTTCCCCCCGACCGATGGGATACGCAGTATTTT. Combining the CDR3 with reference TRBV9 and TRBJ2-3 gives the whole variable domain DSGVTQTPKHLITATGQRVTLRCSPRSGDLSVYWYQQSLDQGLQFLIQYYNGEERAKGNILERFSAQQFPDLHSELNLSSLELGDSALYFCASSVPPDRWDTQYFGPGTRLTVL.